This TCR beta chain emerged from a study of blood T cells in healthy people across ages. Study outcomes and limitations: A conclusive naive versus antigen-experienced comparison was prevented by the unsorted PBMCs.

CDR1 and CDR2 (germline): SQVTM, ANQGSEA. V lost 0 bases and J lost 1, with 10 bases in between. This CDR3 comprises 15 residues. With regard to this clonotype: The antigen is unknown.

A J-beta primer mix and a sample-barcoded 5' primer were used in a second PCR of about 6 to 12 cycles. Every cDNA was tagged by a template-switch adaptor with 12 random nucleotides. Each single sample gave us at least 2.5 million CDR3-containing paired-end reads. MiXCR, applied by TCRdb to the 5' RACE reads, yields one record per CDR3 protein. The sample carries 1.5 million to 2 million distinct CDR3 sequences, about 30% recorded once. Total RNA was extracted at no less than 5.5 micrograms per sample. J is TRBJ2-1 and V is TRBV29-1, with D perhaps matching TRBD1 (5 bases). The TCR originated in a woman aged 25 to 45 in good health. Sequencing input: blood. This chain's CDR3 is CSVEDPKGSYNEQFF. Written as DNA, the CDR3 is TGCAGCGTTGAAGACCCTAAGGGGTCCTACAATGAGCAGTTCTTC.